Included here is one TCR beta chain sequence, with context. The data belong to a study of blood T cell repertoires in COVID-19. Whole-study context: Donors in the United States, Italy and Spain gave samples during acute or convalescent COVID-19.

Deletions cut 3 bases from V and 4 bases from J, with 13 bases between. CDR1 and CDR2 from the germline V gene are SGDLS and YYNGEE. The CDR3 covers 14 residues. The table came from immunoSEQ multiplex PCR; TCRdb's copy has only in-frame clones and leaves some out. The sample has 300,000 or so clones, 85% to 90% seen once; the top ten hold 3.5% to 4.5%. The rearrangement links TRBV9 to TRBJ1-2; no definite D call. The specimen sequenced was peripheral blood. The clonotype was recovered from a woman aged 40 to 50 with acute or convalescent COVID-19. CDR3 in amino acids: CASSGTTSGYGYTF. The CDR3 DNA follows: TGTGCCAGCAGCGGTACCACCAGCGGCTATGGCTACACCTTC. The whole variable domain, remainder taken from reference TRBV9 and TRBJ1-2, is DSGVTQTPKHLITATGQRVTLRCSPRSGDLSVYWYQQSLDQGLQFLIQYYNGEERAKGNILERFSAQQFPDLHSELNLSSLELGDSALYFCASSGTTSGYGYTFGSGTRLTVV.